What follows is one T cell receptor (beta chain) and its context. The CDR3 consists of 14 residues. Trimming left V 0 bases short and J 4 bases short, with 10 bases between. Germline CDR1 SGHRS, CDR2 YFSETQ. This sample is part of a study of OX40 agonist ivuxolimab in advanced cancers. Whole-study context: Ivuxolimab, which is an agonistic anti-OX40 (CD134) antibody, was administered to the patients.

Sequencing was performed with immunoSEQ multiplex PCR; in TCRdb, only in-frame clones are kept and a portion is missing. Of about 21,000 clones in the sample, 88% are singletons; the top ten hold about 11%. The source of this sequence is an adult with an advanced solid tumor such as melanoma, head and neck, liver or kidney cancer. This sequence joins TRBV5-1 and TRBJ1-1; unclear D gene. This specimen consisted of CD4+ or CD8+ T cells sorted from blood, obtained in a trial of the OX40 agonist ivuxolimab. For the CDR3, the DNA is TGCGCCAGCAGCTTGGTTACGCTGGGCACTGAAGCTTTCTTT. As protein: CASSLVTLGTEAFF.